One sample yielded the 24 T cell receptor beta chains listed below, sequenced in a study of OX40 agonist ivuxolimab in advanced cancers. Sequenced by immunoSEQ multiplex PCR; TCRdb stores in-frame clones only, minus some. The profile shows 65,000 to 90,000 clones, 92% of them singletons. Source: CD4+ or CD8+ T cells sorted from blood, taken in a trial of the OX40 agonist ivuxolimab. The receptors were gathered from an adult with an advanced solid tumor such as melanoma, head and neck, liver or kidney cancer.

The chain employs TRBV7-9 and TRBJ2-1; tentatively, D is TRBD2 (5 bases). Between the trimmed V and J ends, which lost 5 bases and 2 bases, there was a span of 22 bases. Germline-derived CDR1 and CDR2 are SEHNR and FQNEAQ (reference sequence). This CDR3 region has 18 residues. The DNA for the CDR3 is TGTGCCAGCAGCGGTTATCGGGCGGGCGCCTACGCCTACAATGAGCAGTTCTTC. Residues: CASSGYRAGAYAYNEQFF.

The chain is built from TRBV9 and TRBJ1-2, with D tentatively TRBD1 (5 bases). Germline V lookup: CDR1 SGDLS, CDR2 YYNGEE. CDR3 length: 16 amino acids. The germline V and J ends were trimmed by 0 bases and 3 bases, with 15 bases remaining between them. CDR3 sequence reads: CASSVEPGLSYYGYTF. The CDR3 nucleotides read TGTGCCAGCAGCGTAGAACCGGGACTTTCTTACTATGGCTACACCTTC.

The chain couples TRBV5-6 to TRBJ1-1, with D perhaps matching TRBD1 (5 bases). This CDR3 is built from 14 residues. CDR1 SGHDT and CDR2 YYEEEE come from the germline V gene. The V end lost 0 bases, the J end lost 5 bases, and 11 bases lay between the germline ends. The CDR3 spells CASSLARGWTEAFF. The CDR3 DNA reads as TGTGCCAGCAGCTTGGCCCGGGGCTGGACTGAAGCTTTCTTT.

The chain combines TRBV4-3 with TRBJ1-2, with D tentatively TRBD1 (6 bases). CDR1 LGHNA and CDR2 YSLEER come from the germline V gene. The CDR3 runs 15 residues. Trimming left V 0 bases short and J 4 bases short, with 12 bases between. This chain's CDR3 is CASSQDNRELYGYTF. The CDR3 region has the DNA TGCGCCAGCAGCCAAGATAACAGGGAGCTCTATGGCTACACCTTC.

The V call is TRBV7-9, the J call TRBJ1-2; D is undetermined. CDR1 is SEHNR, CDR2 FQNEAQ, per germline (reference sequence). Deletions cut 0 bases from V and 5 bases from J, with 16 bases between. The CDR3 runs to 16 residues. In nucleotides, the CDR3 is TGTGCCAGCAGCTTAGCGCCAGGAGGGATAGGGTATGGCTACACCTTC. It codes for CASSLAPGGIGYGYTF.

The chain uses TRBV5-1 and TRBJ1-3, with a tentative D call TRBD1 (6 bases). Germline assignment: CDR1 SGHRS and CDR2 YFSETQ. V lost 1 base and J 4 bases, leaving 9 bases between the germline ends. CDR3 length: 14 amino acids. The CDR3 is CASSLSGAGNTIYF. The CDR3 region has the DNA TGCGCCAGCAGCTTGTCGGGGGCGGGAAACACCATATATTTT. The variable domain in full, completed from reference TRBV5-1 and TRBJ1-3, reads KAGVTQTPRYLIKTRGQQVTLSCSPISGHRSVSWYQQTPGQGLQFLFEYFSETQRNKGNFPGRFSGRQFSNSRSEMNVSTLELGDSALYLCASSLSGAGNTIYFGEGSWLTVV.

V gene TRBV11-3 combines with J gene TRBJ1-2; D is undetermined. CDR3 size: 15 residues. Germline-derived CDR1 and CDR2 are SGHNT and YENEEA. With 5 bases removed from V and 3 bases from J, the gap between germline ends came to 16 bases. The CDR3 sequence is CASSNGSSRHYGYTF. CDR3 nucleotide sequence: TGTGCCAGCAGCAATGGTTCTTCTCGGCACTATGGCTACACCTTC.

The rearrangement joins TRBV27 to TRBJ2-1; 10 bases line up with TRBD1. Germline CDR1 is MNHEY and CDR2 is SMNVEV (reference sequence). V trimming: 0 bases; J trimming: 3 bases; junction bases outside the gene matches: 5. The CDR3 runs 17 residues. The CDR3 nucleotides read TGTGCCAGCAGTTTATCTCGGGACAGGGGAGACTACAATGAGCAGTTCTTC. Translated, it gives CASSLSRDRGDYNEQFF.

On this clone: This specimen includes other DNA sequences encoding the same CDR3. V and J are TRBV7-6 and TRBJ2-7; the D gene could be TRBD1 or TRBD2 (5 bases each). Germline CDR1 is SGHVS and CDR2 is FNYEAQ. V shed 4 bases and J shed 1 base, with 11 bases lying between them. There are 14 residues in the CDR3. The CDR3 nucleotides read TGTGCCAGCAGCTCCGGGACGGGATCCTACGAGCAGTACTTC. As protein: CASSSGTGSYEQYF.

The genes are TRBV2 and TRBJ2-1; a weak D match, TRBD2 (5 bases). The germline V and J ends were trimmed by 7 bases and 7 bases, with 20 bases remaining between them. This CDR3 has 15 amino acids. CDR1 SNHLY and CDR2 FYNNEI come from the germline V gene. CDR3 nucleotide sequence: TGTGCCAGCATCCCACCGGACTGGGGTGGTAATGAGCAGTTCTTC. It specifies CASIPPDWGGNEQFF.

The chain couples TRBV11-2 to TRBJ2-3; 7 nucleotides line up with TRBD2. CDR1 and CDR2 from the germline V gene are SGHAT and FQNNGV. This CDR3 contains 14 residues. V shed 8 bases, J shed 0 bases, and the junction held 5 bases outside the gene matches. CDR3 bases: TGTGCCAGCTTCCCCGGGGGGAGCACAGATACGCAGTATTTT. Its translation is CASFPGGSTDTQYF.

This chain connects TRBV11-2 to TRBJ1-5; 7 bases match TRBD1. Germline trimming cut 5 bases from V and 6 bases from J; bases unmatched to any gene: 16. Germline V gives CDR1 SGHAT, CDR2 FQNNGV. The CDR3 sequence is 17 residues long. The CDR3 bases are TGTGCCAGCAGCCTGTACCCCGGGACAGATAAAGGTCAGCCCCAGCATTTT. Translation: CASSLYPGTDKGQPQHF.

The chain links TRBV11-2 to TRBJ2-5; 8 bases match TRBD2. CDR3 size: 15 residues. Germline assignment: CDR1 SGHAT and CDR2 FQNNGV. The ends lost 5 bases at V and 1 base at J; junction bases unmatched: 6. The CDR3 here is CASSQSGGFQETQYF. CDR3 bases: TGTGCCAGCAGCCAAAGCGGGGGTTTCCAAGAGACCCAGTACTTC.

The rearrangement joins TRBV5-1 to TRBJ2-1, with D possibly matching TRBD2 (5 bases). V was trimmed by 0 bases and J by 10 bases, leaving 8 bases between them. The CDR3 consists of 12 residues. CDR1 and CDR2 from the germline V gene are SGHRS and YFSETQ. In DNA form, the CDR3 reads TGCGCCAGCAGCTTGGCGGGGAGCGAGCAGTTCTTC. It is translated as CASSLAGSEQFF.

The genes are TRBV11-3 and TRBJ1-5; D ambiguous. The CDR3 loop spans 15 amino acids. Germline V lookup: CDR1 SGHNT, CDR2 YENEEA. The ends were cut back, 4 bases at V and 5 bases at J, with 15 bases in the middle. The CDR3 loop reads CASSWREPPHQPQHF. DNA for the CDR3: TGTGCCAGCAGCTGGCGCGAACCCCCCCATCAGCCCCAGCATTTT.

The CDR3 bases are TGTGCCAGCAGCTTGGGAGGGACAGACGGCTACGAGCAGTACTTC. Its protein is CASSLGGTDGYEQYF. The chain combines TRBV5-4 with TRBJ2-7, with 7 bases identical to TRBD1. This CDR3 comprises 15 residues. Germline V CDR1 and CDR2: SGHNT, YYREEE (reference sequence). V was pared by 0 bases and J by 3 bases, with 6 bases of the junction left unmatched.

The chain recombines TRBV9 with TRBJ2-7, with D possibly TRBD1 on 6 matching bases. Germline V gene lookup returns CDR1 SGDLS and CDR2 YYNGEE. The CDR3 sequence is 14 residues long. The ends were cut back, 0 bases at V and 7 bases at J, with 14 bases in the middle. Here the CDR3 reads CASSVGQAPNEQYF. The CDR3 nucleotides are TGTGCCAGCAGCGTAGGACAGGCCCCAAATGAGCAGTACTTC.

V gene TRBV9 combines with J gene TRBJ2-5, with D uncertain. Germline V gene lookup returns CDR1 SGDLS and CDR2 YYNGEE. CDR3 length: 17 amino acids. V shed 0 bases and J shed 5 bases, with 20 bases lying between them. CDR3 bases: TGTGCCAGCAGCGTAGCCCTAGACTCTCCCCGGCCGGAGACCCAGTACTTC. Amino acids: CASSVALDSPRPETQYF.

The chain links TRBV7-9 to TRBJ1-2, with 9 nucleotides matching TRBD1. The CDR3 totals 15 residues. The germline gives CDR1 SEHNR, CDR2 FQNEAQ (reference sequence). The trim removed 7 bases at V and 6 bases at J, leaving 12 bases unmatched. The CDR3 protein is CASIERTGAGDGYTF. CDR3 DNA: TGTGCCAGCATCGAACGGACAGGGGCGGGGGATGGCTACACCTTC.

The V call is TRBV14, the J call TRBJ1-1; D gene unclear. The V end lost 4 bases, the J end lost 8 bases, and 11 bases lay between the germline ends. The germline gives CDR1 SGHDN, CDR2 FVKESK. The CDR3 contains 12 residues. CDR3 region: CASSPGTVEAFF. The CDR3 region has the DNA TGTGCCAGCAGCCCAGGCACTGTCGAAGCTTTCTTT.

The chain employs TRBV7-9 and TRBJ2-1, with TRBD1 identical over 7 bases. The CDR3 has 15 amino acids. With V trimmed by 6 bases and J by 7 bases, 12 bases remained unmatched. Germline CDR1 SEHNR, CDR2 FQNEAQ (reference sequence). CDR3 bases: TGTGCCAGCAGTCTACTAACAGGGGATTGGAATGAGCAGTTCTTC. Amino acid sequence: CASSLLTGDWNEQFF.

V gene TRBV9 combines with J gene TRBJ2-7; possibly TRBD2 for D (5 bases). Germline V gene sequence: CDR1 SGDLS, CDR2 YYNGEE. This CDR3 is built from 13 residues. The V end lost 3 bases, the J end lost 5 bases, and 12 bases lay between the germline ends. In nucleotides, the CDR3 is TGTGCCAGCAGCGATCACCGAGGGAACGAGCAGTACTTC. Residues: CASSDHRGNEQYF.

The CDR3 region has the DNA TGTGCCAGCAGGGCCGCAGGGGGAGGCACTGAAGCTTTCTTT. Translation: CASRAAGGGTEAFF. The chain couples TRBV2 to TRBJ1-1, with 7 positions matching TRBD1. Germline CDR1 reads SNHLY; CDR2 reads FYNNEI. The CDR3 is made up of 14 amino acids. V was pared by 6 bases and J by 4 bases, with 8 bases of the junction left unmatched.

Only a few counts were recorded for this clone. The gene calls are TRBV4-1 and TRBJ2-2, with 7 nucleotides matching TRBD1. The V segment lost 1 base and the J segment 1 base; nucleotides outside the gene matches: 0. The CDR3 sequence is 15 residues long. Germline values: CDR1 MGHRA, CDR2 YSYEKL. CDR3 residues: CASSQGQGNTGELFF. The CDR3 coding sequence is TGCGCCAGCAGCCAAGGACAGGGGAACACCGGGGAGCTGTTTTTT.